Shown below are 18 T cell receptor beta chains from a single sample sequenced in a study of post-analysis software for immune sequencing data. Study-wide points: In patients, TRBV5-6, TRBV5-1 and TRBV20-1 belonged to five or six TRBV segments found more frequently than in controls.

Unique molecular identifiers were carried by the TCR beta cDNA libraries. TCRdb passed the PCR reads through MiXCR, listing each CDR3 protein once. Of 750,000 to 950,000 distinct CDR3 sequences listed, around 53% are singletons. The antigens these receptors bind are not known. Sequencing was carried out using blood. The receptors here all came from a girl under 18 with multiple sclerosis.

In its sample, this clonotype was seen once. This rearrangement joins TRBV18 to TRBJ2-6; a weak D match, TRBD2 (7 bases). The CDR3 spans 19 residues. CDR1 is KGHSH, CDR2 LQKENI, per germline. Trimming removed 2 bases at V and 0 bases at J, with 17 bases between. The CDR3: CASSPMSGTIVSGANVLTF. CDR3 nucleotide sequence: TGTGCCAGCTCACCAATGAGCGGGACAATCGTCTCTGGGGCCAACGTCCTGACTTTC. Variable domain in full (rest from reference TRBV18 and TRBJ2-6): NAGVMQNPRHLVRRRGQEARLRCSPMKGHSHVYWYRQLPEEGLKFMVYLQKENIIDESGMPKERFSAEFPKEGPSILRIQQVVRGDSAAYFCASSPMSGTIVSGANVLTFGAGSRLTVL.

This clonotype was detected a few times. This chain links TRBV6-4 with TRBJ2-1; tentatively, D is TRBD1 (6 bases). In germline, CDR1 is MRHNA, CDR2 SNTAGT. There are 14 residues in the CDR3. The germline V and J ends were trimmed by 4 bases and 5 bases, with 12 bases remaining between them. CDR3 in DNA: TGTGCCAGCAGTGTGGGGGCGACGAACAATGAGCAGTTCTTC. Translated, it gives CASSVGATNNEQFF.

V usage is TRBV5-1 and J usage is TRBJ2-3; D possibly corresponds to TRBD2 (5 bases). Germline V gene sequence: CDR1 SGHRS, CDR2 YFSETQ. This CDR3 is 14 amino acids long. V lost 4 bases and J 0 bases, leaving 9 bases between the germline ends. DNA of the CDR3: TGCGCCAGCAGCGGGGAGACTAGCACAGATACGCAGTATTTT. Its translation is CASSGETSTDTQYF.

The genes are TRBV20-1 and TRBJ2-3, with 7 nucleotides matching TRBD2. The CDR3 extends over 15 amino acids. Germline-derived CDR1 and CDR2 are DFQATT and SNEGSKA (reference sequence). Unmatched junction bases numbered 5, after V lost 0 bases and J lost 2 bases. Written as DNA, the CDR3 is TGCAGTGCTAGAGATCTGGCGGGGGTCACAGATACGCAGTATTTT. Translating it yields CSARDLAGVTDTQYF.

J is TRBJ2-7 and V is TRBV10-2; 7 nucleotides line up with TRBD2. The V and J ends lost 8 bases and 2 bases, in that order; junction bases with no gene match: 6. This CDR3 contains 13 residues. Germline V lookup: CDR1 WSHSY, CDR2 SAAADI. In DNA, the CDR3 is TGCGCCAGCTGGGCTAGCGGAACCTACGAGCAGTACTTC. This encodes CASWASGTYEQYF.

The V gene is TRBV29-1, the J gene TRBJ2-5; TRBD1 might be the D (6 bases). This CDR3 contains 15 residues. Between the trimmed V and J ends, which lost 6 bases and 4 bases, there was a span of 21 bases. The V gene's germline CDR1 is SQVTM and CDR2 ANQGSEA. In DNA, the CDR3 is TGCAGCGTGCGCCGGGACAAGGGATTTGGAGAGACCCAGTACTTC. It codes for CSVRRDKGFGETQYF.

This clonotype came up a few times. The V and J genes are TRBV29-1 and TRBJ2-5; D remains ambiguous. CDR3 length: 13 residues. Per germline, CDR1 SQVTM and CDR2 ANQGSEA. Trimming cost V 1 base and J 1 base, with 7 bases left between them. The CDR3 DNA reads as TGCAGCGTTGAAGGTGCCGCCCAAGAGACCCAGTACTTC. Protein: CSVEGAAQETQYF.

The V gene is TRBV20-1, the J gene TRBJ1-2, with D tentatively TRBD1 (5 bases). Looked up from germline, CDR1 is DFQATT and CDR2 is SNEGSKA (reference sequence). The CDR3 covers 12 residues. Trimming stripped 7 bases from V and 2 bases from J, with 11 bases between. The CDR3 bases are TGCAGTGTCCACGACAGAAACTATGGCTACACCTTC. This gives the protein CSVHDRNYGYTF.

This clonotype was seen a single time. The rearrangement joins TRBV5-1 to TRBJ2-1, with 10 bases lining up with TRBD2. CDR3 length equals 15 residues. Germline values: CDR1 SGHRS, CDR2 YFSETQ. V shed 1 base and J 10 bases; nucleotides not matched to a gene: 8. In nucleotides, the CDR3 is TGCGCCAGCAGCTTGTTGGCTAGCGGGAGTCCGGAGCAGTTCTTC. Translating it yields CASSLLASGSPEQFF.

The CDR3 nucleotides read TGTGCCAGCTCACTTGGGACAGCTTCCGACGAGCAGTACTTC. Translated, it gives CASSLGTASDEQYF. This sequence joins TRBV18 and TRBJ2-7; 7 positions match TRBD1. The CDR3 has 14 amino acids. The V gene's germline CDR1 is KGHSH and CDR2 LQKENI. After removal of 4 bases from V and 5 bases from J, the junction contained 8 bases not matched to a gene.

This clonotype was counted a few times. V gene TRBV27 combines with J gene TRBJ2-7; 9 bases align to TRBD2. V trimming: 6 bases; J trimming: 3 bases; junction bases outside the gene matches: 3. Germline CDR1 reads MNHEY; CDR2 reads SMNVEV (reference sequence). This CDR3 has 13 amino acids. CDR3 sequence (DNA): TGTGCCAGCAGGCGGGGGGGCAACTACGAGCAGTACTTC. It yields the protein CASRRGGNYEQYF.

V gene TRBV19 combines with J gene TRBJ2-4; D is undetermined. This CDR3 has 14 amino acids. V lost 7 bases, J lost 3 bases, and 13 bases lay in between. Germline CDR1 is LNHDA and CDR2 is SQIVND (reference sequence). This CDR3 reads CASIETSDKNIQYF. Here the CDR3 DNA reads TGTGCCAGTATAGAGACCTCTGACAAAAACATTCAGTACTTC.

The rearrangement joins TRBV6-6 to TRBJ2-4, with no clear D. The DNA end lines up better with TRBJ2-7; the J call may be wrong. Germline loops: CDR1 MNHNY, CDR2 SVGAGI (reference sequence). The length of the CDR3 is 12 residues. CDR3 residues: CASSSVLNEQYF. As DNA, the CDR3 is TGTGCCAGCAGTTCCGTCCTGAACGAGCAGTACTTC.

This chain connects TRBV6-5 to TRBJ2-3; D tentatively fits TRBD1 or TRBD2 (6 bases each). Between the trimmed V and J ends, which lost 4 bases and 6 bases, there was a span of 14 bases. The CDR3 is 14 residues long. Germline V CDR1 and CDR2: MNHEY, SVGAGI. CDR3 protein: CASSFRQGRDTQYF. CDR3 nucleotides: TGTGCCAGCAGTTTCCGGCAGGGGAGGGATACGCAGTATTTT.

The V gene is TRBV29-1, the J gene TRBJ2-7, with TRBD1 matching 8 bases. Losses at the gene ends were 3 bases for V and 3 bases for J; bases not matched to a gene: 4. CDR1 is SQVTM, CDR2 ANQGSEA, per germline. The CDR3 is 13 amino acids. The CDR3 here is CSVEAGQGYEQYF. Written as DNA, the CDR3 is TGCAGCGTTGAGGCAGGACAGGGCTACGAGCAGTACTTC.

The V call is TRBV27, the J call TRBJ2-1, with D unresolved. This CDR3 is 13 amino acids long. With 5 bases removed from V and 9 bases from J, the gap between germline ends came to 14 bases. From germline, CDR1 is MNHEY and CDR2 SMNVEV (reference sequence). CDR3 sequence: CASSVAAQVEQFF. In nucleotides, the CDR3 is TGTGCCAGCAGTGTCGCCGCGCAGGTTGAGCAGTTCTTC.

In DNA form, the CDR3 reads TGCGCCAGCAGCTCACGGCGGGGGGGTGGCGCAGATACGCAGTATTTT. This sequence encodes CASSSRRGGGADTQYF. The rearrangement joins TRBV5-1 to TRBJ2-3, with 9 bases that match TRBD2. This CDR3 region has 16 residues. Germline values: CDR1 SGHRS, CDR2 YFSETQ. Germline trimming cut 3 bases from V and 4 bases from J; bases unmatched to any gene: 9.

V usage is TRBV29-1 and J usage is TRBJ1-2; TRBD1 agrees at 9 bases. The germline CDR1 and CDR2 sequences are SQVTM and ANQGSEA. The V gene end was trimmed by 3 bases and the J gene end by 7 bases; junction bases not matched to a gene: 6. The CDR3 length is 13 residues. The CDR3 DNA is TGCAGCGTTGACCCGGGACAGGGCCGTGGCTACACCTTC. The encoded protein is CSVDPGQGRGYTF.